These 28 T cell receptor beta chains originate from one sample sequenced in a study of CD8 T cells in ankylosing spondylitis. MiXCR, applied by TCRdb to the 5' RACE reads, yields one record per CDR3 protein. This sample has about 160,000 distinct CDR3 sequences, with 15% to 20% found just once. The sequenced sample was blood, either unsorted or a sorted T cell fraction (not recorded which). Receptors were obtained from a male donor with ankylosing spondylitis or in good health (not recorded which).

The CDR3: CASSQPGQGFNEQFF. The CDR3 DNA follows: TGCGCCAGCAGCCAACCGGGACAGGGCTTCAATGAGCAGTTCTTC. The rearrangement links TRBV4-1 to TRBJ2-1; the match to TRBD1 covers 9 bases. With 2 bases clipped from V and 6 bases from J, the junction kept 5 bases outside the gene matches. Germline loops: CDR1 MGHRA, CDR2 YSYEKL. This CDR3 is built from 15 residues.

This clonotype occurred many times. The rearrangement uses TRBV10-3 and TRBJ2-2; D remains ambiguous. V was pared by 4 bases and J by 1 base, with 4 bases between. This CDR3 is built from 13 residues. Looked up from germline, CDR1 is ENHRY and CDR2 is SYGVKD. CDR3 sequence reads: CAISGQNTGELFF. The CDR3 nucleotides read TGTGCCATCAGTGGGCAGAACACCGGGGAGCTGTTTTTT.

This clonotype was detected ten times or more. Germline is not matched at one junction end, which may reflect a read error. The CDR3 loop reads CAISKSGGRSGNEQFF. In DNA form, the CDR3 reads TGTGCCATCAGTAAGTCCGGCGGGAGGTCCGGCAATGAGCAGTTCTTC. V and J are TRBV10-3 and TRBJ2-1; 8 positions agree with TRBD2. From germline, CDR1 is ENHRY and CDR2 SYGVKD. The CDR3 runs to 16 residues.

This clonotype showed up many times. The chain combines TRBV10-3 with TRBJ2-3, with unresolved D. Germline V gene lookup returns CDR1 ENHRY and CDR2 SYGVKD. The CDR3 is 13 amino acids. Trimming removed 3 bases from V and 8 bases from J, with 12 bases in between. In DNA form, the CDR3 reads TGTGCCATCAGTGAATCGGTGCAAACTACGCAGTATTTT. This translates into CAISESVQTTQYF.

The sample holds many counts of this clonotype. This rearrangement joins TRBV15 to TRBJ1-2; D is possibly TRBD1 (6 bases). The CDR3 extends over 14 amino acids. In germline, CDR1 is LNHNV, CDR2 YYDKDF (reference sequence). V was clipped by 4 bases and J by 3 bases, with 12 bases between them. CDR3 sequence: CATSIDRIDYGYTF. The CDR3 DNA is TGTGCCACCAGCATCGACAGGATCGACTATGGCTACACCTTC.

The chain uses TRBV7-2 and TRBJ2-1; 7 positions match TRBD1. The germline CDR1 and CDR2 sequences are SGHTA and FQGNSA. Trimming removed 5 bases from V and 0 bases from J; junction bases left unmatched: 4. The CDR3 loop spans 15 amino acids. CDR3: CASSEGQSSYNEQFF. The CDR3 DNA reads TGTGCCAGCAGCGAGGGACAGAGCTCCTACAATGAGCAGTTCTTC.

The gene calls are TRBV4-1 and TRBJ2-4; no clear D gene. The CDR3 extends over 15 amino acids. V dropped 1 base and J dropped 0 bases, with 7 bases sitting between them. Germline V gives CDR1 MGHRA, CDR2 YSYEKL. Here the CDR3 DNA reads TGCGCCAGCAGCCAAGGGCTCTTAGCCAAAAACATTCAGTACTTC. Translating gives CASSQGLLAKNIQYF.

V and J are TRBV20-1 and TRBJ1-5; D gene uncertain. Germline V gene sequence: CDR1 DFQATT, CDR2 SNEGSKA (reference sequence). This CDR3 contains 13 residues. V lost 6 bases and J 4 bases, leaving 13 bases between the germline ends. The CDR3 sequence is CSAREVGNQPQHF. DNA of the CDR3: TGCAGTGCCCGTGAGGTAGGGAATCAGCCCCAGCATTTT.

Here the CDR3 DNA reads TGTGCCAGCAGCCAAGACAGCGACAGCAATCAGCCCCAGCATTTT. It yields the protein CASSQDSDSNQPQHF. The V gene is TRBV3-1, the J gene TRBJ1-5; no clear D gene. Trimming pared 0 bases from V and 1 base from J, leaving 7 bases between. The CDR3 is made up of 15 amino acids. Germline V gene sequence: CDR1 LGHDT, CDR2 YNNKEL (reference sequence).

Remarks on this clonotype: Germline is not matched at one junction end, which may reflect a read error. This rearrangement joins TRBV3-1 to TRBJ2-5; tentative D call: TRBD2 (6 bases). Germline CDR1 LGHDT, CDR2 YNNKEL (reference sequence). The length of the CDR3 is 14 residues. The chain's CDR3 is CTSIPGWGEETQYF. For the CDR3, the DNA is TGTACCAGCATTCCAGGGTGGGGGGAAGAGACCCAGTACTTC.

The chain combines TRBV7-9 with TRBJ2-1, with 14 bases fitting TRBD2. Germline V gene data show CDR1 as SEHNR and CDR2 as FQNEAQ (reference sequence). CDR3 length equals 15 residues. The ends lost 0 bases at V and 13 bases at J; junction bases unmatched: 5. CDR3: CASSLASGTSGRQFF. DNA for the CDR3: TGTGCCAGCAGCTTAGCATCTGGGACTAGCGGGAGACAGTTCTTC. The full variable domain, with the rest looked up from reference TRBV7-9 and TRBJ2-1, is DTGVSQNPRHKITKRGQNVTFRCDPISEHNRLYWYRQTLGQGPEFLTYFQNEAQLEKSRLLSDRFSAERPKGSFSTLEIQRTEQGDSAMYLCASSLASGTSGRQFFGPGTRLTVL.

This clonotype turned up a few times. The conserved final phenylalanine or tryptophan is absent from the CDR3, which likely points to a read error. It is unclear where the CDR3 begins or ends on the DNA, so no DNA is shown, and the CDR3 is as TCRdb lists it. This chain connects TRBV6-5 to TRBJ1-1; TRBD1, the D gene given by the table, was not confirmed from the DNA. Germline V gene lookup returns CDR1 MNHEY and CDR2 SVGAGI. Termini included, the CDR3 measures 11 amino acids. CDR3 residues: CASSWGALGPI.

This clonotype has a single count. This rearrangement joins TRBV20-1 to TRBJ2-3, with 8 nucleotides matching TRBD2. The V gene end was trimmed by 1 base and the J gene end by 6 bases; junction bases not matched to a gene: 18. The CDR3 consists of 18 residues. Germline V gene lookup returns CDR1 DFQATT and CDR2 SNEGSKA (reference sequence). This chain's CDR3 is CSARGSFSLGAGVDTQYF. CDR3 nucleotide sequence: TGCAGTGCTAGAGGGTCCTTTAGTCTGGGAGCGGGAGTGGATACGCAGTATTTT.

A note on this clonotype: A much bigger clone sits one base away, suggesting this may be a read error. The chain recombines TRBV7-6 with TRBJ1-5; 7 bases are a match to TRBD1. The germline V gene has CDR1 SGHVS and CDR2 FNYEAQ. The CDR3 has 13 residues. In DNA, the CDR3 is TGTGCCGGCAGCATAGACAGGGAACAGCCCCAGCATTTT. Translating it yields CAGSIDREQPQHF.

The chain has TRBV7-2 and TRBJ2-3; TRBD2 matches 10 bases. V was pared by 6 bases and J by 4 bases, with 10 bases of the junction left unmatched. Germline V gives CDR1 SGHTA, CDR2 FQGNSA. This CDR3 contains 16 residues. The CDR3 region is CASSPSGLAGADTQYF. In nucleotides, the CDR3 is TGTGCCAGCAGTCCATCGGGGCTAGCGGGAGCAGATACGCAGTATTTT. Complete variable domain (other parts from reference TRBV7-2 and TRBJ2-3): GAGVSQSPSNKVTEKGKDVELRCDPISGHTALYWYRQSLGQGLEFLIYFQGNSAPDKSGLPSDRFSAERTGGSVSTLTIQRTQQEDSAVYLCASSPSGLAGADTQYFGPGTRLTVL.

This clonotype was detected a few times. The V gene is TRBV12-3 or TRBV12-4, the J gene TRBJ2-2; TRBD1 matches 9 bases. The CDR3 is made up of 17 amino acids. J lost 4 bases, V lost 7 bases, and 13 bases had no gene match. The DNA for the CDR3 is TGTGCCAGCACCTCCAAGGGGACAGGGCATAGCACCGGGGAGCTGTTTTTT. It codes for CASTSKGTGHSTGELFF.

The sample holds many counts of this clonotype. The chain joins TRBV5-1 to TRBJ1-6; 8 bases fit TRBD1. V lost 2 bases, J lost 9 bases, and 10 bases stayed unmatched. Germline CDR1 reads SGHRS; CDR2 reads YFSETQ. There are 16 residues in the CDR3. The CDR3 protein is CASSFSGGTGLSPLHF. DNA for the CDR3: TGCGCCAGCAGCTTCTCCGGGGGGACAGGTCTTTCACCCCTCCACTTT.

J is TRBJ1-2 and V is TRBV5-6, with a tentative D call TRBD1 (5 bases). Deletions cut 0 bases from V and 6 bases from J, with 12 bases between. The V gene's germline CDR1 is SGHDT and CDR2 YYEEEE. The CDR3 is 14 residues long. The CDR3 sequence: CASSLEQGMNGYTF. The CDR3 nucleotides read TGTGCCAGCAGCTTGGAGCAGGGTATGAATGGCTACACCTTC.

The V and J genes are TRBV6-1 and TRBJ2-7; tentatively, D is TRBD1 or TRBD2 (5 bases each). The V and J ends lost 5 bases and 0 bases respectively, with 14 bases between them. Germline V CDR1 and CDR2: MNHNS, SASEGT. The CDR3 consists of 15 residues. The CDR3 here is CASSTTTGPSYEQYF. The CDR3, as DNA: TGTGCCAGCAGTACCACTACGGGACCCTCCTACGAGCAGTACTTC.

This clonotype was picked up many times. The chain joins TRBV5-1 to TRBJ2-1, with 14 bases matching TRBD2. This CDR3 has 16 amino acids. With V trimmed by 2 bases and J by 7 bases, 5 bases remained unmatched. Germline CDR1 reads SGHRS; CDR2 reads YFSETQ. CDR3: CASSFRLAGGGNEQFF. CDR3 DNA sequence: TGCGCCAGCAGCTTTCGACTAGCGGGAGGGGGGAATGAGCAGTTCTTC.

V is TRBV27 and J is TRBJ2-1; tentative D call: TRBD2 (6 bases). Germline V gives CDR1 MNHEY, CDR2 SMNVEV (reference sequence). V was clipped by 8 bases and J by 3 bases, with 14 bases between them. The CDR3 is made up of 14 amino acids. CDR3 residues: CASEAREDYNEQFF. The CDR3 bases are TGTGCCAGCGAGGCGAGGGAGGACTACAATGAGCAGTTCTTC.

This clonotype was detected ten times or more. CDR3 DNA sequence: TGTGCCAGCAGTCTTCAGGGTAGATATGGCTACACCTTC. Amino acids: CASSLQGRYGYTF. J is TRBJ1-2 and V is TRBV12-3 or TRBV12-4; D perhaps matches TRBD1 (5 bases). Trimming took 5 bases from V and 5 from J, leaving 12 bases between them. The CDR3 has 13 amino acids.

As concerns this clonotype: Mismatch with germline at one junction end may stem from a read error. The rearrangement joins TRBV20-1 to TRBJ1-5; D is perhaps TRBD1 (6 bases). CDR3 length: 14 amino acids. CDR1 and CDR2 (germline): DFQATT, SNEGSKA (reference sequence). DNA of the CDR3: TGCAGTGCCCGACTGACAGGTCAAAATCAGCCCCGGCATTTT. It codes for CSARLTGQNQPRHF.

This clonotype was seen many times. The gene calls are TRBV12-3 or TRBV12-4 and TRBJ2-7, with D maybe TRBD2 (5 bases). Trimming took off 3 bases at V and 3 bases at J, with 15 bases between the two ends. This CDR3 is built from 15 residues. CDR3 loop: CASSLGSDYVYEQYF. CDR3 DNA sequence: TGTGCCAGCAGTTTGGGTAGCGATTATGTCTACGAGCAGTACTTC.

This clonotype was recorded many times. V is TRBV28 and J is TRBJ2-1; D gene ambiguous. Germline assignment: CDR1 MDHEN and CDR2 SYDVKM. The V end lost 7 bases, the J end lost 0 bases, and 7 bases lay between the germline ends. The CDR3 runs 13 residues. The CDR3 DNA follows: TGTGCCAGCATCAAAAGCTCCTACAATGAGCAGTTCTTC. Encoded protein: CASIKSSYNEQFF.

This clonotype occurred many times. The rearrangement uses TRBV20-1 and TRBJ2-1; tentatively, D is TRBD1 (6 bases). The CDR3 totals 14 residues. V lost 6 bases, J lost 9 bases, and 21 bases lay in between. The germline gives CDR1 DFQATT, CDR2 SNEGSKA (reference sequence). The DNA of the CDR3 is TGCAGTGCCACCCGGGACAACGTAATGTTTGAGCAGTTCTTC. As protein: CSATRDNVMFEQFF.

This clonotype was found many times. This sequence joins TRBV24-1 and TRBJ1-5; tentative D call: TRBD1 (6 bases). The germline V gene has CDR1 KGHDR and CDR2 SFDVKD. The CDR3 extends over 14 amino acids. The V end lost 11 bases, the J end lost 3 bases, and 16 bases lay between the germline ends. As DNA, the CDR3 is TGTGCCAAAGATAGGGGGAATATCAATCAGCCCCAGCATTTT. Amino acids: CAKDRGNINQPQHF.

This clonotype came up a few times. The genes are TRBV29-1 and TRBJ2-3; D might be TRBD2 (5 bases). Per the germline V gene, CDR1 is SQVTM and CDR2 is ANQGSEA. This CDR3 region has 15 residues. V was shortened by 1 base and J by 0 bases, with 11 bases between the two germline ends. CDR3 sequence: CSVEASGASTDTQYF. As DNA, the CDR3 is TGCAGCGTTGAAGCCAGCGGAGCTAGCACAGATACGCAGTATTTT.